The 21 T cell receptor beta chains given below trace back to one sample, sequenced in a study of Graves' ophthalmopathy and Graves' hyperthyroidism. RNA transcripts yielded amplified TCR beta CDR3 regions. HTBI primers served in a first-round RT-PCR, which a second-round multiplex PCR followed. TCRdb re-called the multiplex PCR reads with MiXCR, one entry per CDR3 protein. The sample shows around 1,200,000 distinct CDR3 sequences, less than 45% of them seen only once. The sequenced sample was peripheral blood or thyroid tissue (not recorded which). The source is an adult man with Graves' hyperthyroidism.

This clonotype was counted ten times or more. The CDR3 nucleotides are TGCAGCGTCGGTAAGGGACAGACCCCAGGCTATGGCTACACCTTC. Protein sequence: CSVGKGQTPGYGYTF. V and J are TRBV29-1 and TRBJ1-2; TRBD1 agrees at 7 bases. CDR3 length equals 15 residues. J lost 4 bases, V lost 6 bases, and 14 bases had no gene match. Per germline, CDR1 SQVTM and CDR2 ANQGSEA.

This chain links TRBV7-2 with TRBJ2-7, with 7 positions matching TRBD2. Trimming removed 1 base from V and 9 bases from J; junction bases left unmatched: 6. The germline CDR1 and CDR2 sequences are SGHTA and FQGNSA. This CDR3 spans 13 amino acids. The CDR3 DNA sequence: TGTGCCAGCAGCTTAGGGGGGAGGGCAGGGCAGTACTTC. Translated, it gives CASSLGGRAGQYF.

This clonotype has a count of ten or more. CDR3 in amino acids: CASSYEGLYGYTF. The CDR3 bases are TGTGCCAGCAGTTACGAGGGCCTTTATGGCTACACCTTC. This chain links TRBV6-5 with TRBJ1-2; D not resolved. V gave up 2 bases and J gave up 5 bases, with 9 bases separating them. The germline gives CDR1 MNHEY, CDR2 SVGAGI. The CDR3 is 13 amino acids.

This clonotype has more than one count but fewer than ten. The chain uses TRBV5-4 and TRBJ2-2; weak D call: TRBD1 (7 bases). The CDR3 runs 15 residues. Looked up from germline, CDR1 is SGHNT and CDR2 is YYREEE (reference sequence). V was clipped by 0 bases and J by 6 bases, with 12 bases between them. The CDR3 coding sequence is TGTGCCAGCAGCTTGGTCGCAGGGGGGTCCGGGGAGCTGTTTTTT. Its translation: CASSLVAGGSGELFF.

The chain carries TRBV29-1 and TRBJ2-5, with D tentatively TRBD1 or TRBD2 (5 bases each). This CDR3 is 13 amino acids long. In germline, CDR1 is SQVTM, CDR2 ANQGSEA. The V and J ends lost 8 bases and 4 bases respectively, with 17 bases between them. The CDR3 coding sequence is TGCAGCTTCCGGGACGGCGGACGAGAGACCCAGTACTTC. It encodes CSFRDGGRETQYF. Drawing the rest from reference TRBV29-1 and TRBJ2-5, the complete variable domain is SAVISQKPSRDICQRGTSLTIQCQVDSQVTMMFWYRQQPGQSLTLIATANQGSEATYESGFVIDKFPISRPNLTFSTLTVSNMSPEDSSIYLCSFRDGGRETQYFGPGTRLLVL.

Remarks on this clonotype: This clone may be a read error of a much larger clone one base away. The missing conserved phenylalanine or tryptophan at the end of this CDR3 makes a read error likely. This chain links TRBV20-1 with TRBJ1-1; D uncertain. This CDR3 has 13 amino acids. The V and J ends lost 3 bases and 4 bases respectively, with 12 bases between them. Looked up from germline, CDR1 is DFQATT and CDR2 is SNEGSKA (reference sequence). CDR3 amino acids: CSASKGLSTEAFL. The CDR3 DNA is TGCAGTGCTAGCAAAGGGCTGAGCACTGAAGCTTTCCTT.

The chain has TRBV7-7 and TRBJ2-5; D may match TRBD1 or TRBD2 (6 bases each). The ends were cut back, 8 bases at V and 4 bases at J, with 23 bases in the middle. The CDR3 is made up of 16 amino acids. Germline V gene sequence: CDR1 SSHAT, CDR2 FNYEAQ (reference sequence). This CDR3 reads CASSPPAGEEGETQYF. Here the CDR3 DNA reads TGTGCCAGCTCACCACCGGCAGGGGAGGAAGGAGAGACCCAGTACTTC. Full variable domain (remainder filled in from reference TRBV7-7 and TRBJ2-5): GAGVSQSPRYKVTKRGQDVTLRCDPISSHATLYWYQQALGQGPEFLTYFNYEAQPDKSGLPSDRFSAERPEGSISTLTIQRTEQRDSAMYRCASSPPAGEEGETQYFGPGTRLLVL.

This clonotype was seen repeatedly, ten times or more. The CDR3, as DNA: TGTGCCACCAGTGATGGGACAGAAAGGAAGGGCTACACCTTC. Translation: CATSDGTERKGYTF. The chain recombines TRBV24-1 with TRBJ1-2, with 7 nucleotides matching TRBD1. The CDR3 is 14 amino acids. With 3 bases clipped from V and 8 bases from J, the junction kept 8 bases outside the gene matches. CDR1 and CDR2 from the germline V gene are KGHDR and SFDVKD.

For this clonotype: Likely a read error: the CDR3 ends without its conserved phenylalanine or tryptophan. Because the CDR3's place on the DNA is in doubt, the DNA is left out and the CDR3 is given as listed by TCRdb. This chain joins TRBV5-1 and TRBJ2-7; the table's TRBD2 call for D was not verified on the DNA. The CDR3 length equals 14 residues, ends included. Looked up from germline, CDR1 is SGHRS and CDR2 is YFSETQ. The CDR3 reads CASSLGGLAGTIYS.

This clonotype occurred many times. The chain recombines TRBV6-5 with TRBJ2-7, with 7 bases lining up with TRBD1. The germline CDR1 and CDR2 sequences are MNHEY and SVGAGI. CDR3 length equals 14 residues. After removal of 3 bases from V and 3 bases from J, the junction contained 5 bases not matched to a gene. The CDR3 here is CASSYSAGGYEQYF. The CDR3 DNA sequence: TGTGCCAGCAGTTATTCGGCAGGGGGCTACGAGCAGTACTTC.

This clonotype was seen a few times. The chain has TRBV28 and TRBJ1-1; D uncertain. This CDR3 has 12 amino acids. V lost 7 bases to trimming and J lost 3 bases, with 9 bases between them. Germline V gene sequence: CDR1 MDHEN, CDR2 SYDVKM. Here the CDR3 DNA reads TGTGCCAGCACCCATGGGTACACTGAAGCTTTCTTT. Encoded protein: CASTHGYTEAFF.

The rearrangement links TRBV29-1 to TRBJ1-2; no definite D call. Germline values: CDR1 SQVTM, CDR2 ANQGSEA. The CDR3 length is 13 residues. The V and J ends lost 7 bases and 4 bases respectively, with 16 bases between them. The CDR3 region has the DNA TGCAGCGCCAGCAAGACGGGTTTCTATGGCTACACCTTC. It encodes CSASKTGFYGYTF.

This clonotype was detected ten times or more. The rearrangement joins TRBV7-2 to TRBJ2-5, with a tentative D call TRBD2 (6 bases). The CDR3 is made up of 15 amino acids. Germline CDR1 reads SGHTA; CDR2 reads FQGNSA. The germline V and J ends were trimmed by 5 bases and 4 bases, with 17 bases remaining between them. The CDR3: CASSITTSRGETQYF. The CDR3, as DNA: TGTGCCAGCAGCATAACGACTAGTCGAGGAGAGACCCAGTACTTC.

V usage is TRBV27 and J usage is TRBJ2-7; D unresolved. Germline CDR1 reads MNHEY; CDR2 reads SMNVEV (reference sequence). The CDR3 is made up of 13 amino acids. V was trimmed by 4 bases and J by 5 bases, leaving 12 bases between them. DNA for the CDR3: TGTGCCAGCAGTTCCACCCCCGACCACGAGCAGTACTTC. Translated, it gives CASSSTPDHEQYF.

This clonotype was seen at least ten times. The J gene is TRBJ1-5, the V gene TRBV19; D not certain. The germline CDR1 and CDR2 sequences are LNHDA and SQIVND (reference sequence). The CDR3 runs to 15 residues. Trimming cost V 2 bases and J 1 base, with 9 bases left between them. CDR3 loop: CASSITPLSNQPQHF. CDR3 sequence (DNA): TGTGCCAGTAGTATAACACCCTTGAGCAATCAGCCCCAGCATTTT.

J is TRBJ2-5 and V is TRBV15, with a possible D match to TRBD1 (6 bases). The CDR3 covers 15 residues. Germline V gene data show CDR1 as LNHNV and CDR2 as YYDKDF (reference sequence). V lost 1 base and J 8 bases, leaving 17 bases between the germline ends. CDR3 nucleotides: TGTGCCACCAGCAGAGTCCCGGGACAAGGAAACACCCAGTACTTC. Translation: CATSRVPGQGNTQYF.

The sample holds a few counts of this clonotype. J is TRBJ1-2 and V is TRBV20-1; possible D gene TRBD1, 5 bases. This CDR3 has 17 amino acids. CDR1 and CDR2 (germline): DFQATT, SNEGSKA (reference sequence). V was pared by 0 bases and J by 4 bases, with 21 bases between. CDR3 sequence (DNA): TGCAGTGCTAGAGATCTTGTTCTCGGGACCACGACCTATGGCTACACCTTC. The encoded protein is CSARDLVLGTTTYGYTF.

This clonotype was detected only a few times. The chain employs TRBV2 and TRBJ1-2; D unclear. The V and J ends lost 8 bases and 7 bases respectively, with 8 bases between them. This CDR3 comprises 10 residues. From germline, CDR1 is SNHLY and CDR2 FYNNEI. Here the CDR3 reads CASAIPGYTF. In nucleotides, the CDR3 is TGTGCCAGCGCGATACCTGGCTACACCTTC.

The rearrangement uses TRBV6-2 or TRBV6-3 and TRBJ1-5, with D possibly being TRBD1 (6 bases). Germline-derived CDR1 and CDR2 are MNHEY and SVGEGT. Trimming left V 6 bases short and J 6 bases short, with 18 bases between. The CDR3 loop spans 15 amino acids. CDR3 sequence (DNA): TGTGCCAGCAGCCGACGGGCGGGACAAACTCAGCCCCAGCATTTT. It encodes CASSRRAGQTQPQHF.

This clonotype occurred once. The rearrangement uses TRBV9 and TRBJ1-1; D perhaps matches TRBD1 (5 bases). Between the trimmed V and J ends, which lost 7 bases and 3 bases, there was a span of 16 bases. From germline, CDR1 is SGDLS and CDR2 YYNGEE. The CDR3 is 14 residues long. The CDR3 nucleotides are TGTGCCAGCGGCCCTGAGACAGCCTACACTGAAGCTTTCTTT. Protein: CASGPETAYTEAFF.

V gene TRBV15 combines with J gene TRBJ1-5; tentatively, D is TRBD1 (5 bases). CDR1 is LNHNV, CDR2 YYDKDF, per germline (reference sequence). The CDR3 has 14 residues. Trimming stripped 3 bases from V and 4 bases from J, with 10 bases between. CDR3 sequence: CATSSAGLNQPQHF. The CDR3 coding sequence is TGTGCCACCAGCAGCGCAGGGCTGAATCAGCCCCAGCATTTT.